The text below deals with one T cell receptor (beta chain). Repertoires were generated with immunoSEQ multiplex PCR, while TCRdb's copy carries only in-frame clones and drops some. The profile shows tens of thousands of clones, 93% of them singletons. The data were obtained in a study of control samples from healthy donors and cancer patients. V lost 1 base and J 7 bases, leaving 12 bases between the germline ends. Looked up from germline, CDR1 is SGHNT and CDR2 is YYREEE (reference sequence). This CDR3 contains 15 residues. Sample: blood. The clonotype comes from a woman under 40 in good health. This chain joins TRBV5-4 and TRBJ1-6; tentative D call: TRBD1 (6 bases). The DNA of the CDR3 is TGTGCCAGCAGCTTGAACAGGGAAAAAAATTCACCCCTCCACTTT. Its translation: CASSLNREKNSPLHF.